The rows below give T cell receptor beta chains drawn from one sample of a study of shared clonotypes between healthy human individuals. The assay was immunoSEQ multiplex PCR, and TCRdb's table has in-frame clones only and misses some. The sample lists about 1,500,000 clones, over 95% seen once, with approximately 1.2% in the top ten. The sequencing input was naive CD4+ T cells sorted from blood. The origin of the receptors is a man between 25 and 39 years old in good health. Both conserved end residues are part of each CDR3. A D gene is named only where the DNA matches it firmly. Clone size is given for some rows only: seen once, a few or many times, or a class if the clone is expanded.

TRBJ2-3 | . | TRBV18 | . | CASSPLTGGSTDTQYF | TGTGCCAGCTCACCCCTAACCGGGGGTAGCACAGATACGCAGTATTTT
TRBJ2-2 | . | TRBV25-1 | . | CASSEKGGTGELFF | TGTGCCAGCAGTGAAAAGGGAGGAACCGGGGAGCTGTTTTTT
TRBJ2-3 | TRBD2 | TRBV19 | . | CASSEKAGGPGDNTQYF | TGTGCCAGTAGTGAAAAAGCGGGAGGGCCGGGTGATAATACGCAGTATTTT
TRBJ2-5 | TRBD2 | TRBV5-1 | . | CASSDQLAGGFQETQYF | TGCGCCAGCAGCGACCAGCTAGCGGGAGGTTTTCAAGAGACCCAGTACTTC
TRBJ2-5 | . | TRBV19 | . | CASSIGRRRETQYF | TGTGCCAGTAGTATTGGTCGAAGAAGGGAGACCCAGTACTTC
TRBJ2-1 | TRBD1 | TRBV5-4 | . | CASSLLRGPSPNEQFF | TGTGCCAGCAGCTTGTTGAGGGGGCCTTCCCCCAATGAGCAGTTCTTC
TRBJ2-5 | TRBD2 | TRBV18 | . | CASSPRAGGATYQETQYF | TGTGCCAGCTCCCCCAGGGCGGGAGGCGCGACTTACCAAGAGACCCAGTACTTC
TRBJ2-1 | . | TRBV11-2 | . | CASSFPRAGHKNEQFF | TGTGCCAGCAGCTTTCCCCGGGCAGGGCATAAAAATGAGCAGTTCTTC
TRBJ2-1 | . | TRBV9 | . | CASSVAGWYNEQFF | TGTGCCAGCAGCGTAGCGGGATGGTACAATGAGCAGTTCTTC
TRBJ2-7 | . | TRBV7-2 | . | CASSLIGLPDYEQYF | TGTGCCAGCAGCTTAATTGGACTCCCGGACTACGAGCAGTACTTC
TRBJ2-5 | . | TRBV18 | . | CASSPNPGVRQETQYF | TGTGCCAGCTCACCAAATCCGGGAGTGAGGCAAGAGACCCAGTACTTC
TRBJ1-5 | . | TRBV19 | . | CASSSPFFGPQHF | TGTGCCAGTAGTTCACCATTCTTTGGGCCCCAGCATTTT
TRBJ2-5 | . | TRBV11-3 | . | CASSVMRGETQYF | TGTGCCAGCAGCGTAATGAGGGGAGAGACCCAGTACTTC
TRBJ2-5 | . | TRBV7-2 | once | CASSLRPSGAETQYF | TGTGCCAGCAGCCTGCGGCCGTCAGGGGCAGAGACCCAGTACTTC
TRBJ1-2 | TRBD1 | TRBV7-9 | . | CASSFPGTGYGYTF | TGTGCCAGCAGCTTCCCCGGGACAGGGTATGGCTACACCTTC
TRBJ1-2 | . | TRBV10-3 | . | CAIEGGNYGYTF | TGTGCCATAGAAGGGGGGAACTATGGCTACACCTTC
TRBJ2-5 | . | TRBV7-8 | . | CASSSQTHGETQYF | TGTGCCAGCAGCAGCCAGACGCATGGAGAGACCCAGTACTTC
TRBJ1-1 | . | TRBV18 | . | CASSPVFQGGTPNTEAFF | TGTGCCAGCTCACCAGTCTTCCAGGGAGGAACCCCGAACACTGAAGCTTTCTTT
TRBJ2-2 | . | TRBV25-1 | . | CASSESQGRAGELFF | TGTGCCAGCAGTGAATCTCAGGGTAGGGCCGGGGAGCTGTTTTTT
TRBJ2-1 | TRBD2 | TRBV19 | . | CASLTPGGSYNEQFF | TGTGCCAGTCTGACTCCGGGGGGCTCCTACAATGAGCAGTTCTTC
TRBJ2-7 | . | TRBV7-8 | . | CASSLLFQGTYEQYF | TGTGCCAGCAGCTTATTGTTCCAGGGGACCTACGAGCAGTACTTC
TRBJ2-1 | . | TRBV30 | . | CAWRPAWGRRSYNEQFF | TGTGCCTGGAGGCCTGCTTGGGGCAGACGCTCCTACAATGAGCAGTTCTTC
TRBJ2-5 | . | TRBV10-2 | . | CASSALGGLPQETQYF | TGCGCCAGCAGTGCCCTAGGGGGGCTACCCCAAGAGACCCAGTACTTC
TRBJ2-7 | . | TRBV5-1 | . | CASSLEGRGQWEQYF | TGCGCCAGCAGCTTGGAGGGCAGGGGACAATGGGAGCAGTACTTC
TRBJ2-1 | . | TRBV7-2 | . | CASSLRDTNEQFF | TGTGCCAGCAGCTTAAGGGACACCAATGAGCAGTTCTTC
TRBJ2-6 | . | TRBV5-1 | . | CASSVGGSGANVLTF | TGCGCCAGCAGCGTGGGCGGCTCTGGGGCCAACGTCCTGACTTTC
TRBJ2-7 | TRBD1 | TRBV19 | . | CASSRGTASYEQYF | TGTGCCAGTAGTAGGGGGACAGCGTCCTACGAGCAGTACTTC
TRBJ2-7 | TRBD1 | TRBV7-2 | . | CASSLVPLQGSSYEQYF | TGTGCCAGCAGCTTAGTCCCATTACAGGGGAGCTCCTACGAGCAGTACTTC
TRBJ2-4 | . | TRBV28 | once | CASSSRWAKNIQYF | TGTGCCAGCAGTTCCCGGTGGGCCAAAAACATTCAGTACTTC
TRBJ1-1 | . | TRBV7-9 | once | CASSFSADTEAFF | TGTGCCAGCAGCTTCTCTGCGGACACTGAAGCTTTCTTT
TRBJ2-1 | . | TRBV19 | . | CASVGYNEQFF | TGTGCCAGCGTGGGGTACAATGAGCAGTTCTTC
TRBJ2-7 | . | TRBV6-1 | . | CASCQGQRYEQYF | TGTGCCAGCTGCCAGGGCCAAAGGTACGAGCAGTACTTC
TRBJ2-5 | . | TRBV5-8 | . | CASSTAGTKETQYF | TGTGCCAGCAGCACCGCCGGGACAAAAGAGACCCAGTACTTC
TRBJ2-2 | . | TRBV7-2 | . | CASSLWPLGAAPGELFF | TGTGCCAGCAGCTTATGGCCCCTCGGAGCGGCTCCCGGGGAGCTGTTTTTT
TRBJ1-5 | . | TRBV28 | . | CASSLNQFLQPQHF | TGTGCCAGCAGTTTGAACCAGTTCCTCCAGCCCCAGCATTTT
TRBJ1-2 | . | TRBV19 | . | CASSTGLAAVYGYTF | TGTGCCAGTAGTACGGGACTAGCAGCGGTCTATGGCTACACCTTC
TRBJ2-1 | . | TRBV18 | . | CASSPGYDGDEQFF | TGTGCCAGCTCACCGGGCTATGACGGGGACGAGCAGTTCTTC
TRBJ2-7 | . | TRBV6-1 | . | CASVREGPYEQYF | TGTGCCAGCGTTCGCGAGGGGCCATACGAGCAGTACTTC
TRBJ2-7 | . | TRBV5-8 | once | CASSSFTYSYEQYF | TGTGCCAGCAGCTCTTTTACCTACTCCTACGAGCAGTACTTC
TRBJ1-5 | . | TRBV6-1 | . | CASSPPTKGWQPQHF | TGTGCCAGCAGTCCCCCGACGAAGGGTTGGCAGCCCCAGCATTTT
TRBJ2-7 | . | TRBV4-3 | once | CASSQDVGLSYEQYF | TGCGCCAGCAGCCAAGATGTGGGGCTTTCCTACGAGCAGTACTTC
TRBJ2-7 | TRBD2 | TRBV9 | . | CASSVASGFPYEQYF | TGTGCCAGCAGCGTAGCTAGCGGGTTCCCCTACGAGCAGTACTTC
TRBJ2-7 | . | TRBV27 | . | CASSLYQPTSSYEQYF | TGTGCCAGCAGTTTGTACCAGCCAACCTCTTCCTACGAGCAGTACTTC
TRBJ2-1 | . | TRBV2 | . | CASSERRDPNEQFF | TGTGCCAGCAGTGAAAGGCGGGACCCCAATGAGCAGTTCTTC
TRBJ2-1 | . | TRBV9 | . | CASSVGAGRLDEQFF | TGTGCCAGCAGCGTGGGCGCGGGGCGTCTGGATGAGCAGTTCTTC
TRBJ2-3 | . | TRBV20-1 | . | CSARGQATQYF | TGCAGTGCTAGAGGGCAGGCTACGCAGTATTTT
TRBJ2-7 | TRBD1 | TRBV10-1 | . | CASSESARRDRDEQYF | TGCGCCAGCAGTGAGTCCGCCCGAAGGGACAGAGACGAGCAGTACTTC
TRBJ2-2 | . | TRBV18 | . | CASNFQSTGELFF | TGTGCCAGCAATTTCCAGAGCACCGGGGAGCTGTTTTTT
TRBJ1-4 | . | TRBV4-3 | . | CASSRDPREGEKLFF | TGCGCCAGCAGCCGAGACCCCAGGGAGGGTGAAAAACTGTTTTTT
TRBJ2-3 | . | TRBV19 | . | CASATPPDTQYF | TGTGCCAGTGCCACCCCGCCAGATACGCAGTATTTT
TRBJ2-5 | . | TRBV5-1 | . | CASSLVETQYF | TGCGCCAGCAGCTTGGTCGAGACCCAGTACTTC